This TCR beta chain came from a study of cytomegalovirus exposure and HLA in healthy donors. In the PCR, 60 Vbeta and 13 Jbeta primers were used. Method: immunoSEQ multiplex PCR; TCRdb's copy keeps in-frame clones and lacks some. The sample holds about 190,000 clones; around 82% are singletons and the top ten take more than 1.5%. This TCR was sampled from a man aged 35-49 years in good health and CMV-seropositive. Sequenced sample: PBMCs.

In nucleotides, the CDR3 is TGTGCCAGCAGTAAAACGGGCTACGAGCAGTACTTC. It specifies CASSKTGYEQYF. The chain couples TRBV6-1 to TRBJ2-7; the D is unclear. Per germline, CDR1 MNHNS and CDR2 SASEGT. CDR3 length: 12 amino acids. V lost 5 bases to trimming and J lost 3 bases, with 8 bases between them.